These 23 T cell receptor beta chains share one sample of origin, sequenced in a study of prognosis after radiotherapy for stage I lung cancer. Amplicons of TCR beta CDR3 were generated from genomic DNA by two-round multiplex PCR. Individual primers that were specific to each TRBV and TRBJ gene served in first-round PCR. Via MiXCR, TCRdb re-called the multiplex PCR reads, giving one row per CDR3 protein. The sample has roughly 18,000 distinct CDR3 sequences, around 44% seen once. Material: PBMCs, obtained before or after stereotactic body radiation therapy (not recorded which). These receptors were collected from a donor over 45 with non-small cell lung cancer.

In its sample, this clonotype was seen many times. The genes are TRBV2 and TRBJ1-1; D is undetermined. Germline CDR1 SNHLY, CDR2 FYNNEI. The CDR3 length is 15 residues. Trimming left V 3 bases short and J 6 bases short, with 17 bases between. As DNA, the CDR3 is TGTGCCAGCAGTGACGCGCATTCAGAAGTCGCTGAAGCTTTCTTT. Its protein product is CASSDAHSEVAEAFF.

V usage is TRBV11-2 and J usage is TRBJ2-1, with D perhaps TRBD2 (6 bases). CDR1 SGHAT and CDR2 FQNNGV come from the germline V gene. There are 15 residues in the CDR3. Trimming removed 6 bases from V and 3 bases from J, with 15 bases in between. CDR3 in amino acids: CASSLGGRDYNEQFF. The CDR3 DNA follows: TGTGCCAGCAGTCTAGGCGGGCGGGACTACAATGAGCAGTTCTTC.

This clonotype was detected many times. CDR3 region: CASSAGQVDSPLHF. CDR3 bases: TGTGCCAGCAGCGCTGGACAGGTTGACTCACCCCTCCACTTT. This chain links TRBV5-6 with TRBJ1-6, with 7 bases identical to TRBD1. CDR3 length: 14 residues. Germline trimming cut 4 bases from V and 10 bases from J; bases unmatched to any gene: 8. CDR1 and CDR2 from the germline V gene are SGHDT and YYEEEE.

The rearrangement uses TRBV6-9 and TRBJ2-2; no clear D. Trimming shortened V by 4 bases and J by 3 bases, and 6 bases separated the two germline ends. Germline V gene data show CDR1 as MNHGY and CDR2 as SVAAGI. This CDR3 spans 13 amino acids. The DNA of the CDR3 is TGTGCCAGCAGTTGCCTGTACACCGGGGAGCTGTTTTTT. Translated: CASSCLYTGELFF.

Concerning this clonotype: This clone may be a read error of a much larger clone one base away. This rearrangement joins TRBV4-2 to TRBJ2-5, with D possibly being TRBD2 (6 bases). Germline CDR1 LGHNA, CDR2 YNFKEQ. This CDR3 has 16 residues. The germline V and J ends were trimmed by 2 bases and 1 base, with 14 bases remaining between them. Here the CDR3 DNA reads TGTGCCAGCAGCCAATCCCCTAGCGTGGCCCAAGAGACCCAGTACTTC. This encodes CASSQSPSVAQETQYF.

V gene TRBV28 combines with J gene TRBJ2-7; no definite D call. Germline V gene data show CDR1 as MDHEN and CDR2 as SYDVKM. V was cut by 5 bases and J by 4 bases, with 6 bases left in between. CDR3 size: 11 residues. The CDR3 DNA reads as TGTGCCAGCAGTGGGCGGTACGAGCAGTACTTC. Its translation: CASSGRYEQYF.

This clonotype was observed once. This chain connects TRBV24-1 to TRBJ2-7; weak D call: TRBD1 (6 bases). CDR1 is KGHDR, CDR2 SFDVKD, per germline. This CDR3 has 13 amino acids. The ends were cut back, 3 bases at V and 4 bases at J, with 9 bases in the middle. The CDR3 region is CATSDNTGYEQYF. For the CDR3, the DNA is TGTGCCACCAGTGATAATACAGGGTACGAGCAGTACTTC.

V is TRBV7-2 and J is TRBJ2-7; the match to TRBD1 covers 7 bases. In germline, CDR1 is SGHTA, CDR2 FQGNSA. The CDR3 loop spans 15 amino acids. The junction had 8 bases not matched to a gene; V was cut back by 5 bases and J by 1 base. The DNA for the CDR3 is TGTGCCAGCAGCCCCGACAGGGCCTCGTCCTACGAGCAGTACTTC. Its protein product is CASSPDRASSYEQYF.

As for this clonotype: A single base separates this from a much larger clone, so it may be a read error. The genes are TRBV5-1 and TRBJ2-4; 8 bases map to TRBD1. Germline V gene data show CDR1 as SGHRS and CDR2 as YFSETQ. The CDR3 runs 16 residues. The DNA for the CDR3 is TGCGACAGCAGCCTTACCCCAGGGGGCGCAGTAAACATTCAGTACTTC. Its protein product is CDSSLTPGGAVNIQYF.

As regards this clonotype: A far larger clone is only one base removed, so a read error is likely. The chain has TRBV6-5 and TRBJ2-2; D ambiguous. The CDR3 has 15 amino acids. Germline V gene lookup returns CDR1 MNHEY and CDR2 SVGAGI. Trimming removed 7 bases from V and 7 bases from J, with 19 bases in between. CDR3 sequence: CASTPRERAVGELFF. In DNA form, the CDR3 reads TGTGCCAGCACCCCAAGGGAAAGGGCAGTCGGGGAGCTGTTTTTT.

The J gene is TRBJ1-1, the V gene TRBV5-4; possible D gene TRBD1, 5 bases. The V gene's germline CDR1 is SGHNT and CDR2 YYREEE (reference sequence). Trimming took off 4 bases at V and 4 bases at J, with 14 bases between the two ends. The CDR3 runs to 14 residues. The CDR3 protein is CASSPYGGGTEAFF. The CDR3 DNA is TGTGCCAGCAGCCCGTACGGGGGTGGCACTGAAGCTTTCTTT. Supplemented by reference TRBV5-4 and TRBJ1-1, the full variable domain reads ETGVTQSPTHLIKTRGQQVTLRCSSQSGHNTVSWYQQALGQGPQFIFQYYREEENGRGNFPPRFSGLQFPNYSSELNVNALELDDSALYLCASSPYGGGTEAFFGQGTRLTVV.

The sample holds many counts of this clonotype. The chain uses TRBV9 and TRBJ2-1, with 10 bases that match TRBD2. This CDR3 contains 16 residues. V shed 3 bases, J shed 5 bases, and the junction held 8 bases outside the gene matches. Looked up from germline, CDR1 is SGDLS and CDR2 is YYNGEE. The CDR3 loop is CASSDRTSGVNNEQFF. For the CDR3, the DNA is TGTGCCAGCAGCGACCGGACTAGCGGAGTAAACAATGAGCAGTTCTTC.

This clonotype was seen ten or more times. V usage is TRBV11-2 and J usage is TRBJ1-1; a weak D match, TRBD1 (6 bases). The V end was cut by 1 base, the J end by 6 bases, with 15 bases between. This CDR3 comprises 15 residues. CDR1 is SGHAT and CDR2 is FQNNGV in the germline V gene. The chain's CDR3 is CASSLVSGDGAEAFF. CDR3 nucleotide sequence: TGTGCCAGCAGCTTAGTCTCAGGGGATGGGGCTGAAGCTTTCTTT.

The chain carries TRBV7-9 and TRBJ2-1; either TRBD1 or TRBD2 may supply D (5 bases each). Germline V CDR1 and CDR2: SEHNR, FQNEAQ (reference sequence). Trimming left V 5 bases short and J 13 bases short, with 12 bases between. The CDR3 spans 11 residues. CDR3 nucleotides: TGTGCCAGCAGCCCCGAGGGGATACAGTTCTTC. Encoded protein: CASSPEGIQFF.

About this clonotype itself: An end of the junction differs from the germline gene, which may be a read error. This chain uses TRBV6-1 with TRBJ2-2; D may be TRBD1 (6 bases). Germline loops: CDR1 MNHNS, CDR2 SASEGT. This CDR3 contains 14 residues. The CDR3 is CTSRRDILTGELFF. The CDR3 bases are TGTACCAGCAGACGGGACATCCTCACCGGGGAGCTGTTTTTT.

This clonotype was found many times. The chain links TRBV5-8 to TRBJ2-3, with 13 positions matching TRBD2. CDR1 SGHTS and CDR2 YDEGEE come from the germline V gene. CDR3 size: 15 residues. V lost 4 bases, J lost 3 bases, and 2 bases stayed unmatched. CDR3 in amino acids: CASSLTSGGTDTQYF. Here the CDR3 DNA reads TGTGCCAGCAGCCTGACTAGCGGGGGGACAGATACGCAGTATTTT.

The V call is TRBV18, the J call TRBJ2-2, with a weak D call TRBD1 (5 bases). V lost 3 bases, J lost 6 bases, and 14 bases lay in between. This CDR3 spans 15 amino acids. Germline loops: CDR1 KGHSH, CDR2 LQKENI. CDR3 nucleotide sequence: TGTGCCAGCTCACCGACTCTACAGGTTGCCGGGGAGCTGTTTTTT. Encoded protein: CASSPTLQVAGELFF.

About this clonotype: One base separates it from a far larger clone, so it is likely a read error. The CDR3, as DNA: TGTGCCAGCACGGGAGGTTGGAGTAATGAAAAACTGTTTTTT. It specifies CASTGGWSNEKLFF. The rearrangement joins TRBV6-2 or TRBV6-3 to TRBJ1-4, with unresolved D. V was shortened by 7 bases and J by 4 bases, with 13 bases between the two germline ends. The V gene's germline CDR1 is MNHEY and CDR2 SVGEGT. The CDR3 length is 14 residues.

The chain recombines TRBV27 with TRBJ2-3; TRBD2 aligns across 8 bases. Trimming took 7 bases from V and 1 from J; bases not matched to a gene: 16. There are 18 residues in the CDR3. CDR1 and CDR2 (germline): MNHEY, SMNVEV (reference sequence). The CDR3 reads CASTKPGLEGPRTDTQYF. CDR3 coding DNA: TGTGCCAGCACCAAACCGGGACTAGAGGGGCCCCGCACAGATACGCAGTATTTT.

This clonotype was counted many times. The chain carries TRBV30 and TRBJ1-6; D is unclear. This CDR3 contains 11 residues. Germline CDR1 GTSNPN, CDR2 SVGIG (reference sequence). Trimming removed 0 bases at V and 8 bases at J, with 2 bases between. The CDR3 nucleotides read TGTGCCTGGAGTGTACATTCACCCCTCCACTTT. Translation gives CAWSVHSPLHF. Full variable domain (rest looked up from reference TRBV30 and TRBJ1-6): SQTIHQWPATLVQPVGSPLSLECTVEGTSNPNLYWYRQAAGRGLQLLFYSVGIGQISSEVPQNLSASRPQDRQFILSSKKLLLSDSGFYLCAWSVHSPLHFGNGTRLTVT.

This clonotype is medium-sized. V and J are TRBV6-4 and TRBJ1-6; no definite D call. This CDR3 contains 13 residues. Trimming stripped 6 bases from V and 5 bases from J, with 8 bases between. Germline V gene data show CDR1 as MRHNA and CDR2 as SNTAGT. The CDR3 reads CASSLEHNSPLHF. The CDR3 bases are TGTGCCAGCAGCTTGGAACATAATTCACCCCTCCACTTT.

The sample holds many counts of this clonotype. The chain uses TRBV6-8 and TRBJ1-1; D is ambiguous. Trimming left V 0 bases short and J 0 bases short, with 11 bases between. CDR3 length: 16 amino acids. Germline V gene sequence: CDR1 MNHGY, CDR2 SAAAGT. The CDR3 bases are TGTGCCAGCAGTTACTCGCTTAGACACATGAACACTGAAGCTTTCTTT. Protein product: CASSYSLRHMNTEAFF.

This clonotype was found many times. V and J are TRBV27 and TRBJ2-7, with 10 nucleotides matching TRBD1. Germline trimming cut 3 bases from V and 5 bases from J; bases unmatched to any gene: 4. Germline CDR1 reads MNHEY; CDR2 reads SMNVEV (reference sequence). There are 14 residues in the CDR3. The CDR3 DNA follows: TGTGCCAGCAGTTTGGGACAGGGGAAAGACGAGCAGTACTTC. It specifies CASSLGQGKDEQYF.